The 17 T cell receptor beta chains presented below share a single source sample, sequenced in a study of graft-versus-host responses after intestinal transplantation. No antigens are known for them. Clones were read by immunoSEQ multiplex PCR, and TCRdb kept only the in-frame ones, dropping some. The sample consists of around 90,000 clones, roughly 93% of them appearing once. Here the sequenced sample was unstimulated CD4+ T cells sorted from spleen or lymph node cells, taken before transplant. All receptors come from a human donor who was the organ donor for an intestinal transplant.

The chain has TRBV29-1 and TRBJ1-1; 7 positions match TRBD1. The CDR3 has 12 residues. Germline lookup yields CDR1 SQVTM and CDR2 ANQGSEA. Germline trimming cut 5 bases from V and 0 bases from J; bases unmatched to any gene: 0. The CDR3 loop is CSVQGVNTEAFF. The CDR3 DNA reads TGCAGCGTTCAGGGGGTGAACACTGAAGCTTTCTTT.

This clone was detected once. V is TRBV5-1 and J is TRBJ1-2, with D possibly TRBD1 on 6 matching bases. The CDR3 has 13 residues. The germline V gene has CDR1 SGHRS and CDR2 YFSETQ. V lost 3 bases and J lost 3, with 9 bases in between. DNA of the CDR3: TGCGCCAGCAGCTGGGACAAGGACTATGGCTACACCTTC. Protein product: CASSWDKDYGYTF.

This chain joins TRBV2 and TRBJ1-2, with D perhaps matching TRBD1 (5 bases). The ends were cut back, 0 bases at V and 2 bases at J, with 7 bases in the middle. CDR3 length: 14 amino acids. Germline loops: CDR1 SNHLY, CDR2 FYNNEI. The CDR3 is CASSEARTNYGYTF. CDR3 sequence (DNA): TGTGCCAGCAGTGAAGCGCGGACAAACTATGGCTACACCTTC.

The chain is built from TRBV6-5 and TRBJ2-3, with a weak D call TRBD2 (6 bases). Germline V CDR1 and CDR2: MNHEY, SVGAGI. The V end was cut by 2 bases, the J end by 1 base, with 10 bases between. This CDR3 region has 15 residues. Here the CDR3 DNA reads TGTGCCAGCAGTTACGGGGCGGGGCGCACAGATACGCAGTATTTT. The encoded protein is CASSYGAGRTDTQYF.

The CDR3 DNA reads as TGTGCCAGCAGCTTGGGGATCGGGGAGCTGTTTTTT. Translated, it gives CASSLGIGELFF. The chain is built from TRBV5-6 and TRBJ2-2; D not resolved. The CDR3 is made up of 12 amino acids. CDR1 SGHDT and CDR2 YYEEEE come from the germline V gene. Trimming stripped 0 bases from V and 7 bases from J, with 4 bases between.

J is TRBJ1-1 and V is TRBV5-1; D call uncertain. The V and J ends lost 0 bases and 5 bases respectively, with 11 bases between them. This CDR3 has 14 amino acids. CDR1 SGHRS and CDR2 YFSETQ come from the germline V gene. The CDR3 DNA is TGCGCCAGCAGCTTGGGGGTCGTGGGGACTGAAGCTTTCTTT. Translating it yields CASSLGVVGTEAFF.

This chain uses TRBV29-1 with TRBJ1-3, with unresolved D. CDR1 is SQVTM, CDR2 ANQGSEA, per germline. The CDR3 runs to 13 residues. V gave up 3 bases and J gave up 4 bases, with 10 bases separating them. The CDR3 nucleotides are TGCAGCGTTGAGTGGTCGGGGGGAAACACCATATATTTT. As protein: CSVEWSGGNTIYF.

V gene TRBV4-1 combines with J gene TRBJ2-7; tentative D call: TRBD1 (5 bases). Germline V lookup: CDR1 MGHRA, CDR2 YSYEKL. There are 15 residues in the CDR3. V dropped 4 bases and J dropped 0 bases, with 13 bases sitting between them. The CDR3 spells CASSPLTASSYEQYF. The CDR3 DNA follows: TGCGCCAGCAGCCCCCTGACAGCATCCTCCTACGAGCAGTACTTC.

The chain couples TRBV19 to TRBJ1-3; D gene uncertain. Trimming pared 6 bases from V and 3 bases from J, leaving 12 bases between. The CDR3 is made up of 14 amino acids. Germline V CDR1 and CDR2: LNHDA, SQIVND (reference sequence). CDR3 nucleotides: TGTGCCAGTAGCCGCCCCGGGATTGGAAACACCATATATTTT. The encoded protein is CASSRPGIGNTIYF.

This rearrangement joins TRBV21-1 to TRBJ2-1; no check of the table's D call, TRBD2, against the DNA was made. TRBV21-1 is listed as a pseudogene. The CDR3 runs 19 residues. This chain's CDR3 is CASSTGFAEVEVLRNEQFF. DNA of the CDR3: TGTGCCAGCAGCACCGGGTTCGCTGAAGTGGAGGTTTTAAGGAATGAGCAGTTCTTC.

This clone was counted between two and nine times. The rearrangement uses TRBV10-2 and TRBJ2-7; 7 positions match TRBD1. CDR3 size: 13 residues. Germline V lookup: CDR1 WSHSY, CDR2 SAAADI. Trimming cost V 6 bases and J 4 bases; bases outside gene matches: 6. The chain's CDR3 is CASRHGTAYEQYF. The CDR3, as DNA: TGCGCCAGCAGACATGGGACAGCTTACGAGCAGTACTTC.

V gene TRBV18 combines with J gene TRBJ1-5; TRBD1 agrees at 8 bases. The CDR3 has 16 amino acids. The germline CDR1 and CDR2 sequences are KGHSH and LQKENI. The ends lost 0 bases at V and 2 bases at J; junction bases unmatched: 3. CDR3 sequence reads: CASSPPMGQGNQPQHF. CDR3 bases: TGTGCCAGCTCACCACCAATGGGACAGGGCAATCAGCCCCAGCATTTT.

The chain recombines TRBV28 with TRBJ1-6; no clear D. CDR1 is MDHEN, CDR2 SYDVKM, per germline. The V end was cut by 4 bases, the J end by 2 bases, with 9 bases between. The CDR3 spans 15 residues. CDR3 sequence (DNA): TGTGCCAGCAGTTACGAGCAACCCTATAATTCACCCCTCCACTTT. Translating it yields CASSYEQPYNSPLHF.

This chain links TRBV5-1 with TRBJ2-2, with D hard to call. There are 14 residues in the CDR3. From germline, CDR1 is SGHRS and CDR2 YFSETQ. The V and J ends lost 1 base and 1 base respectively, with 5 bases between them. The chain's CDR3 is CASSLRLNTGELFF. The CDR3 DNA follows: TGCGCCAGCAGCTTGAGACTGAACACCGGGGAGCTGTTTTTT.

DNA for the CDR3: TGTGCCTGGAGTACACGACTAGCGTCGACCGGGGAGCTGTTTTTT. Its protein is CAWSTRLASTGELFF. The rearrangement joins TRBV30 to TRBJ2-2; 8 bases are a match to TRBD2. V lost 2 bases and J lost 5; bases outside the gene matches: 7. The CDR3 is 15 amino acids. Germline assignment: CDR1 GTSNPN and CDR2 SVGIG (reference sequence).

The gene calls are TRBV9 and TRBJ2-7; D not resolved. CDR3 size: 14 residues. The germline CDR1 and CDR2 sequences are SGDLS and YYNGEE. V dropped 0 bases and J dropped 4 bases, with 11 bases sitting between them. The CDR3 here is CASSVGSQAYEQYF. The CDR3, as DNA: TGTGCCAGCAGCGTAGGGTCCCAGGCGTACGAGCAGTACTTC.

The CDR3 DNA reads TGTGCCAGCAGCTTGGCCGTGGGTGGCTACACCTTC. It encodes CASSLAVGGYTF. V and J are TRBV5-8 and TRBJ1-2; D unclear. CDR3 length: 12 amino acids. Trimming removed 0 bases from V and 7 bases from J, with 7 bases in between. CDR1 SGHTS and CDR2 YDEGEE come from the germline V gene.